A selection of T cell receptor beta chains follows, all from one sample in a study of blood T cells in healthy people across ages. MiXCR, run by TCRdb on the 5' RACE reads, gives a single entry per CDR3 protein. The table includes over a million distinct CDR3 sequences, 45% detected once. Material for sequencing was blood. These receptors originate from a woman aged 60-70 years in good health. Each CDR3 is given with its conserved first and last residue.

TRBV13	TRBJ1-1	CASSTGPPGQQEAFF
TRBV20-1	TRBJ2-7	CSPSGASVEEQYF
TRBV29-1	TRBJ2-1	CSVEDQGTSGSQQFF
TRBV20-1	TRBJ2-7	CSAWGPDGNSYEQYF
TRBV7-9	TRBJ2-3	CASSLRQGASTDTQYF
TRBV29-1	-	CSVDESISGTGGYHEQYF
TRBV4-2	TRBJ2-1	CASSQGLAEIYNEQFF
TRBV20-1	TRBJ2-1	CSARDLAGVIHEQFF
TRBV7-8	TRBJ2-1	CASSHETLVNYNEQFF
TRBV11-3	TRBJ2-1	CASSLGGGRREQFF
TRBV28	TRBJ1-2	CASSLGPPMGGYTF
TRBV9	TRBJ2-7	CASSAPLGSSYEQYF
TRBV19	TRBJ2-3	CASSRDRGLSDTQYF
TRBV9	TRBJ2-1	CASSVAVGGGNEQFF
TRBV5-1	TRBJ2-5	CASSPDPGVGTQYF
TRBV20-1	TRBJ2-1	CSAERANEQFF
TRBV30	TRBJ2-7	CAWSKTGFSDEQYF
TRBV7-2	TRBJ2-3	CASSGDTSTDTQYF